This T cell receptor (beta chain) stems from a study of blood T cell repertoires in COVID-19. The overall study: The study drew acute and convalescent COVID-19 samples from the United States, Italy and Spain. Sources were T cells, B-cell-depleted T cells, or PBMCs; the material itself was cDNA or gDNA.

Source study methods: Amplified reference gene primers provided the basis for estimating nucleated cell counts. Profiled with immunoSEQ multiplex PCR; TCRdb holds only in-frame clones, not every one. V, J and clone size are taken as reported in that table, and D and trimming were inferred from the DNA itself. The data show a few hundred thousand clones, 90% seen once. CDR1 and CDR2 (germline): MDHEN, SYDVKM. V lost 2 bases and J lost 7, with 12 bases in between. This CDR3 region has 14 residues. Enrolled during active infection, Seattle patients were then followed longitudinally. The gene calls are TRBV28 and TRBJ2-1; TRBD2 might be the D (5 bases). Sequenced: peripheral blood. This receptor was identified in a woman aged 40 to 50 with COVID-19, enrolled during active disease. The CDR3 sequence is CASSLLAGGNEQFF. CDR3 coding DNA: TGTGCCAGCAGTTTACTAGCCGGAGGTAATGAGCAGTTCTTC.